The 2 T cell receptor beta chains reported below all come from one sample, sequenced in a study of T cell changes during pregnancy in multiple sclerosis. Sequenced by immunoSEQ multiplex PCR; TCRdb stores in-frame clones only, minus some. Here the sample spans roughly 10,000 clones, 65% to 85% being singletons. The sample was CD8+ T cells from peripheral blood mononuclear cells, taken in the third trimester of pregnancy. These receptors all come from a female donor in good health, enrolled as a control in a pregnancy study.

This chain connects TRBV7-6 to TRBJ1-2, with D uncertain. The CDR3 runs to 14 residues. V lost 5 bases, J lost 10 bases, and 20 bases lay in between. The germline CDR1 and CDR2 sequences are SGHVS and FNYEAQ. The CDR3 bases are TGTGCCAGCAGCCTAACACCTTCCGGGATCGACTACACCTTC. It yields the protein CASSLTPSGIDYTF.

This rearrangement joins TRBV11-2 to TRBJ2-5; 7 positions agree with TRBD1. CDR1 is SGHAT, CDR2 FQNNGV, per germline. Trimming at V came to 5 bases and at J to 4 bases, leaving 10 bases not matched to a gene. The CDR3 sequence is 15 residues long. The CDR3 sequence: CASSAAGGLRETQYF. The CDR3 DNA is TGTGCCAGCAGCGCCGCAGGGGGTTTGAGAGAGACCCAGTACTTC.